The T cell receptor (beta chain) described here comes from a study of CD8 T cells in Susac syndrome. Findings of the study overall: Regarding the TCR sequencing and HLA analysis, the study admitted that a relatively small number of individuals were involved.

Random-hexamer reverse transcription was applied to roughly 0.5 to 1 ug RNA. An immunoSEQ multiplex PCR generated amplified TCR beta CDR3 products spanning 54 Vbeta and 13 Jbeta. TCRdb analysed the immunoSEQ multiplex PCR reads with MiXCR anew, one entry per CDR3 protein. This table has 50,000 to 65,000 distinct CDR3 sequences, 85% to 95% appearing once. As to this clonotype: Its antigen remains unidentified.

Germline V gene lookup returns CDR1 ENHRY and CDR2 SYGVKD. V was clipped by 0 bases and J by 0 bases; unmatched bases: 7. CDR3 length: 18 residues. Sequencing of TCR beta drew on CD8+ and CD4+ T cells from blood. Isolation of CD8+ and CD4+ T cells was performed negatively, whereas enrichment of TEMRA cells was done by FACS. The source material was CD8+ T cells from PBMCs. The TCR was taken from a human donor in good health. The chain has TRBV10-3 and TRBJ2-2; TRBD2 matches at 7 bases. The CDR3 DNA reads as TGTGCCATCAGTGAGTCGAGCGGGGCAGCTACGAACACCGGGGAGCTGTTTTTT. Translating it yields CAISESSGAATNTGELFF.